The 15 T cell receptor beta chains given below trace back to one sample, sequenced in a study of control samples from healthy donors and cancer patients. Data came from immunoSEQ multiplex PCR; TCRdb stores just in-frame clones and leaves some out. The profile shows approximately 94,000 clones, roughly 90% of them singletons. Sequenced sample: blood. These receptors came from a woman aged 45-65 years in good health.

The chain employs TRBV25-1 and TRBJ2-2; D is unclear. The V end lost 1 base, the J end lost 2 bases, and 11 bases lay between the germline ends. CDR3 length: 16 amino acids. CDR1 is MGHDK, CDR2 SYGVNS, per germline. The CDR3 spells CASSEFGRSNTGELFF. The CDR3, as DNA: TGTGCCAGCAGTGAATTTGGACGGTCAAACACCGGGGAGCTGTTTTTT.

The chain employs TRBV7-6 and TRBJ2-2; D tentatively fits TRBD1 or TRBD2 (5 bases each). With 1 base removed from V and 3 bases from J, the gap between germline ends came to 9 bases. The germline V gene has CDR1 SGHVS and CDR2 FNYEAQ. CDR3 length: 15 amino acids. As DNA, the CDR3 is TGTGCCAGCAGCTTAGAGGGACCGCACACCGGGGAGCTGTTTTTT. Encoded protein: CASSLEGPHTGELFF.

V is TRBV5-1 and J is TRBJ2-5; 7 bases align to TRBD2. The CDR3 runs to 14 residues. Germline V gene sequence: CDR1 SGHRS, CDR2 YFSETQ. The junction had 4 bases not matched to a gene; V was cut back by 4 bases and J by 1 base. The CDR3 sequence: CASSPGGSQETQYF. In DNA form, the CDR3 reads TGCGCCAGCAGCCCAGGCGGGAGCCAAGAGACCCAGTACTTC.

This clone occurred a few times. The rearrangement links TRBV9 to TRBJ1-3, with D perhaps TRBD1 (5 bases). Trimming took 4 bases from V and 7 from J, leaving 18 bases between them. The CDR3 length is 15 residues. The germline V gene has CDR1 SGDLS and CDR2 YYNGEE. CDR3 loop: CASSIIGATGNTIYF. The CDR3 bases are TGTGCCAGCAGCATAATCGGGGCAACGGGGAACACCATATATTTT.

The rearrangement links TRBV6-5 to TRBJ1-2; TRBD1 might be the D (5 bases). With 5 bases removed from V and 3 bases from J, the gap between germline ends came to 7 bases. The CDR3 sequence is 12 residues long. Germline CDR1 reads MNHEY; CDR2 reads SVGAGI. The CDR3 is CASSQGHYGYTF. CDR3 bases: TGTGCCAGCAGTCAGGGTCACTATGGCTACACCTTC.

This chain connects TRBV5-1 to TRBJ1-1; 9 nucleotides align to TRBD1. This CDR3 spans 12 amino acids. Germline values: CDR1 SGHRS, CDR2 YFSETQ. With 4 bases clipped from V and 10 bases from J, the junction kept 5 bases outside the gene matches. CDR3 in DNA: TGCGCCAGCAGCGGGGGACAGGGTAGAGCTTTCTTT. It specifies CASSGGQGRAFF. Using reference TRBV5-1 and TRBJ1-1 for the parts outside the CDR3, the full variable domain is KAGVTQTPRYLIKTRGQQVTLSCSPISGHRSVSWYQQTPGQGLQFLFEYFSETQRNKGNFPGRFSGRQFSNSRSEMNVSTLELGDSALYLCASSGGQGRAFFGQGTRLTVV.

This clone occurred once. The rearrangement joins TRBV10-2 to TRBJ2-7; D possibly matches TRBD1 or TRBD2 (5 bases each). Germline loops: CDR1 WSHSY, CDR2 SAAADI. V was trimmed by 6 bases and J by 2 bases, leaving 11 bases between them. The length of the CDR3 is 13 residues. The DNA for the CDR3 is TGCGCCAGCAGAGACGGGGCCGCCTACGAGCAGTACGTC. Its protein product is CASRDGAAYEQYV.

The chain has TRBV7-2 and TRBJ1-3, with D maybe TRBD1 (5 bases). CDR3 length: 14 amino acids. Trimming removed 6 bases at V and 4 bases at J, with 13 bases between. Germline V lookup: CDR1 SGHTA, CDR2 FQGNSA. The DNA for the CDR3 is TGTGCCAGCAGTCGGGACCTCGCCGGAAACACCATATATTTT. This codes for CASSRDLAGNTIYF.

The chain combines TRBV5-1 with TRBJ2-5; D is unclear. The CDR3 is made up of 17 amino acids. The V gene's germline CDR1 is SGHRS and CDR2 YFSETQ. V gave up 0 bases and J gave up 0 bases, with 15 bases separating them. The chain's CDR3 is CASSLVSPLSNQETQYF. Written as DNA, the CDR3 is TGCGCCAGCAGCTTGGTTAGCCCCCTATCTAACCAAGAGACCCAGTACTTC.

The rearrangement joins TRBV5-4 to TRBJ2-1; weak D call: TRBD1 (5 bases). Trimming pared 0 bases from V and 10 bases from J, leaving 14 bases between. CDR1 is SGHNT, CDR2 YYREEE, per germline (reference sequence). The CDR3 runs 14 residues. The CDR3: CASSLAGNIGEQFF. CDR3 nucleotides: TGTGCCAGCAGCTTGGCAGGGAACATCGGGGAGCAGTTCTTC. Full variable domain (remainder filled in from reference TRBV5-4 and TRBJ2-1): ETGVTQSPTHLIKTRGQQVTLRCSSQSGHNTVSWYQQALGQGPQFIFQYYREEENGRGNFPPRFSGLQFPNYSSELNVNALELDDSALYLCASSLAGNIGEQFFGPGTRLTVL.

As regards this clone: Within the sample, other DNA sequences also encode this same CDR3. The chain employs TRBV7-3 and TRBJ2-6; D is perhaps TRBD1 (5 bases). The germline CDR1 and CDR2 sequences are SGHTA and FQGTGA. The CDR3 loop spans 15 amino acids. The V end was cut by 3 bases, the J end by 1 base, with 7 bases between. CDR3 residues: CASSFTGSGANVLTF. The CDR3 region has the DNA TGTGCCAGCAGCTTTACAGGATCTGGGGCCAACGTCCTGACTTTC.

This chain links TRBV6-5 with TRBJ1-5, with D possibly TRBD1 on 6 matching bases. Germline assignment: CDR1 MNHEY and CDR2 SVGAGI. The V gene lost 4 bases and the J gene lost 7 bases, with 11 bases spanning the gap. The CDR3 loop spans 13 amino acids. The DNA for the CDR3 is TGTGCCAGCAGTTTTCAGGGGAGACAGCCCCAGCATTTT. Amino acid sequence: CASSFQGRQPQHF.

The chain recombines TRBV9 with TRBJ2-5; tentative D call: TRBD2 (6 bases). V was trimmed by 2 bases and J by 5 bases, leaving 19 bases between them. The CDR3 extends over 16 amino acids. Germline CDR1 is SGDLS and CDR2 is YYNGEE. The CDR3 is CASSVPYRDSEETQYF. CDR3 coding DNA: TGTGCCAGCAGCGTCCCCTACCGGGACTCCGAGGAGACCCAGTACTTC.

The CDR3 spells CASSLRSSGNTIYF. The DNA of the CDR3 is TGTGCCAGCAGTTTACGAAGCTCTGGAAACACCATATATTTT. V is TRBV27 and J is TRBJ1-3; D is unresolved. With 2 bases removed from V and 0 bases from J, the gap between germline ends came to 5 bases. The CDR3 totals 14 residues. Germline CDR1 reads MNHEY; CDR2 reads SMNVEV (reference sequence).

The chain recombines TRBV2 with TRBJ1-6, with D unclear. From germline, CDR1 is SNHLY and CDR2 FYNNEI. The V end lost 5 bases, the J end lost 8 bases, and 7 bases lay between the germline ends. The CDR3 has 12 residues. For the CDR3, the DNA is TGTGCCAGCAGTAGGGCGGATTCACCCCTCCACTTT. Protein: CASSRADSPLHF.